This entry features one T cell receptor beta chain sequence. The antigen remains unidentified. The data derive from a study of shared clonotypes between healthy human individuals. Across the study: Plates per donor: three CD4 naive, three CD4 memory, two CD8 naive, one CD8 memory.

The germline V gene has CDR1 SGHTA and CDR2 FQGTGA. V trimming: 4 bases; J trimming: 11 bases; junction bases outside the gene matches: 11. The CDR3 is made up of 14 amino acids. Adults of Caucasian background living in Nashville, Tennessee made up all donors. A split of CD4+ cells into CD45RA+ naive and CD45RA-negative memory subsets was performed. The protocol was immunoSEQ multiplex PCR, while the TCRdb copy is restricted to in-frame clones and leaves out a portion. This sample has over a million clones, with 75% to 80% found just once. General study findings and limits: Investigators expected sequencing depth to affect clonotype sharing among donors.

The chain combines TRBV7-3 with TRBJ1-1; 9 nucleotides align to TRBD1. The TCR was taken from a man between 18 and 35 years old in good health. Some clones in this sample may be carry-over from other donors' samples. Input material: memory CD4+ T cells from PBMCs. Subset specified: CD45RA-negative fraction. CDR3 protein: CASSSSTGTGSAFF. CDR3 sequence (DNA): TGTGCCAGCAGCTCGTCAACCGGGACAGGGAGTGCTTTCTTT.